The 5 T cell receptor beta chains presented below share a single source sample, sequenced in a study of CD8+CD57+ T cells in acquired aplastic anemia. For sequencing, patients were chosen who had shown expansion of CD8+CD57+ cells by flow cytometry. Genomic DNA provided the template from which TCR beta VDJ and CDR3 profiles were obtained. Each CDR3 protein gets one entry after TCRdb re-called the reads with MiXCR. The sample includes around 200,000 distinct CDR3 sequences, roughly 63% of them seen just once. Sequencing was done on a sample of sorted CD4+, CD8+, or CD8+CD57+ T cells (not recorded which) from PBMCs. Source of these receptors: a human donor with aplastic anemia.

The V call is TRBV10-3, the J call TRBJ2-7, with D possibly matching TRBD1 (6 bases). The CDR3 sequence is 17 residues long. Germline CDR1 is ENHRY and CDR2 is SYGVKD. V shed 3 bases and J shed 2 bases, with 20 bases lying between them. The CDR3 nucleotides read TGTGCCATCAGTGATCCTAAACCGGGACACCAGGCCTACGAGCAGTACTTC. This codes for CAISDPKPGHQAYEQYF.

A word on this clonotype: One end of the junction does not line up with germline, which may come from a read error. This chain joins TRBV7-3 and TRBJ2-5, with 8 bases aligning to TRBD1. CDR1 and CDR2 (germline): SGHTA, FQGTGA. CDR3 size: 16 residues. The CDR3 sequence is CASSPLRDRRQETQYF. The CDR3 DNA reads TGTGCTAGCAGCCCTCTCCGGGACAGGAGACAAGAGACCCAGTACTTC.

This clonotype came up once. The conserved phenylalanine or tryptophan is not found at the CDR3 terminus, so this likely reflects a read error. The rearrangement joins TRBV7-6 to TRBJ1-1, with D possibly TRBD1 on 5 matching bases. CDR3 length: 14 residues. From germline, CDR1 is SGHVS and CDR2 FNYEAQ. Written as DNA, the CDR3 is TGTGCCGGCAGCGCCAGGGAGGTCGGCACTGAAGCTTTCCTT. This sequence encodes CAGSAREVGTEAFL.

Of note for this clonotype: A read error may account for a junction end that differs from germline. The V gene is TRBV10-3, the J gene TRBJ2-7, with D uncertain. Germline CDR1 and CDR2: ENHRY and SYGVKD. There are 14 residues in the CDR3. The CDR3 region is CASSEARSSYEQYF. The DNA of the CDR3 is TGTGCCAGCAGTGAGGCCAGGAGCTCCTACGAGCAGTACTTC.

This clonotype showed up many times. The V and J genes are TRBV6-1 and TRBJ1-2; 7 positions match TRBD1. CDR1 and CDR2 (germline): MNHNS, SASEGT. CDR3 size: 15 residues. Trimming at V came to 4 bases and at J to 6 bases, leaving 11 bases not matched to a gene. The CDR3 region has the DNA TGTGCCAGCAGTGTGTGGCAGGGGGTGCTGGATGGCTACACCTTC. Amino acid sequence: CASSVWQGVLDGYTF.